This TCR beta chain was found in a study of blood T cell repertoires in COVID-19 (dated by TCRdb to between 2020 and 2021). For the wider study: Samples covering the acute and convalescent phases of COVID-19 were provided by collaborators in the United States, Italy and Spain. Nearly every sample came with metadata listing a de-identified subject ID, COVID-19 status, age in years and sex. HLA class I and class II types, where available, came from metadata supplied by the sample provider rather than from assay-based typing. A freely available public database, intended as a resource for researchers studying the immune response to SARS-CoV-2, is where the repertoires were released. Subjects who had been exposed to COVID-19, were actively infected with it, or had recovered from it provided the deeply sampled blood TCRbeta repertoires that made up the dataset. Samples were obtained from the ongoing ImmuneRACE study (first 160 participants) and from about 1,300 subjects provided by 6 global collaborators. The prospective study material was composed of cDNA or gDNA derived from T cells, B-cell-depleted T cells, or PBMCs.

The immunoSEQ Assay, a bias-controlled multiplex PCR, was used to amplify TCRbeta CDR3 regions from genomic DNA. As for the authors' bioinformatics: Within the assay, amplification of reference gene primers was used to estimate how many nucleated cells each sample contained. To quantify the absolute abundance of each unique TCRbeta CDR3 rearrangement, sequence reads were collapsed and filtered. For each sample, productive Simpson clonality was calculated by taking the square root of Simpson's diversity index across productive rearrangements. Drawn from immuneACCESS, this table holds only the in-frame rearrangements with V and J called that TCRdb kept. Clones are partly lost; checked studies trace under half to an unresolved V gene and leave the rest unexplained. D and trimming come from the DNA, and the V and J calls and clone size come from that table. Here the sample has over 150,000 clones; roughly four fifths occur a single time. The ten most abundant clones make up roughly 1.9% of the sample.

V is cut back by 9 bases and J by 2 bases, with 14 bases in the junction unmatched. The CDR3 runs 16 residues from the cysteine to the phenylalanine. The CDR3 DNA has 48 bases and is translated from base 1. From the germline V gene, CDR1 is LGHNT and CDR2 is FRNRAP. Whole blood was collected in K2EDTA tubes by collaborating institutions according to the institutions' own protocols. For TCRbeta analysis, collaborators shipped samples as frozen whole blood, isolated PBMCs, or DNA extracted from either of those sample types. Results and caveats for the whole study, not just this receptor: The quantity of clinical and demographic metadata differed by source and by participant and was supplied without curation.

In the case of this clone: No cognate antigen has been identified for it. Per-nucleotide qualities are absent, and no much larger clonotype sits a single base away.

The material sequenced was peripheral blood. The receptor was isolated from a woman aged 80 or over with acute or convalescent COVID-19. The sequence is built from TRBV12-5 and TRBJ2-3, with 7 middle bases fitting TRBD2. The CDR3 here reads CASYPSGGRTTDTQYF. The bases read TGTGCTAGCTATCCCTCGGGAGGCCGAACCACAGATACGCAGTATTTT.